This T cell receptor (beta chain) was sequenced in a study of T cells in women clearing cervical HPV infection. TCRdb's table, derived via immunoSEQ multiplex PCR, lists solely in-frame clones and lacks some. This table holds approximately 28,000 clones. The sample was blood buffy coat. The receptor was isolated from a woman between 18 and 75 years old with a cervical HPV16 infection that either progressed to CIN3+ or cleared (not recorded which).

CDR3 loop: CASSEGHASTGEQYF. CDR3 DNA, as far as it was read: TGCGCCAGCAGCGAGGGACATGCAAGTACGGGCGAG. V and J are TRBV5-1 and TRBJ2-7; TRBD1 might be the D (6 bases). The CDR3 is cut off 3 residues early in the read; its end comes from the germline J gene. CDR1 is SGHRS and CDR2 is YFSETQ in the germline V gene. The CDR3 has 15 residues. Trimming removed 4 bases at V and 6 bases at J, with 20 bases between.